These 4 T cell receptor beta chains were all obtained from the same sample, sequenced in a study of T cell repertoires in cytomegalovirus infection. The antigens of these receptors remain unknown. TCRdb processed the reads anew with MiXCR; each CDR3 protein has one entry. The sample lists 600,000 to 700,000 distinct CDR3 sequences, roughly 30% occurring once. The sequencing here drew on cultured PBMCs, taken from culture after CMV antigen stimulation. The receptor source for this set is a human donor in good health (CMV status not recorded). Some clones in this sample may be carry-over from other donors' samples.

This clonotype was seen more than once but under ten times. CDR3 in amino acids: CASSSPLGFGANVLTF. CDR3 sequence (DNA): TGTGCCAGCAGTTCCCCCCTTGGCTTTGGGGCCAACGTCCTGACTTTC. The chain has TRBV12-3 or TRBV12-4 and TRBJ2-6; D gene uncertain. With 4 bases removed from V and 3 bases from J, the gap between germline ends came to 13 bases. This CDR3 spans 16 amino acids.

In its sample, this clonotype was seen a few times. The CDR3, as DNA: TGTGCCAGCAGTTTAGCGGGGGGGGGGTACGCTGGCTACACCTTC. Protein sequence: CASSLAGGGYAGYTF. This chain links TRBV12-3 or TRBV12-4 with TRBJ1-2; possibly TRBD1 for D (5 bases). CDR3 length: 15 residues. V lost 0 bases and J 7 bases, leaving 15 bases between the germline ends.

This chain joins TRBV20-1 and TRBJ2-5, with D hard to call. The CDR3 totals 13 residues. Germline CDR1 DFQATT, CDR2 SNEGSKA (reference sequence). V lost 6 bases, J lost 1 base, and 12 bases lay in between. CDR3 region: CSASSGIQETQYF. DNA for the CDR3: TGCAGTGCCTCGAGTGGGATCCAAGAGACCCAGTACTTC.

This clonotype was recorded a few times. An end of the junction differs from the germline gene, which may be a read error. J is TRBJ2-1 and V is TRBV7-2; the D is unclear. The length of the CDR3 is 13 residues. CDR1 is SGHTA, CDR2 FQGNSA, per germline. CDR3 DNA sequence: TGTGCCAGCAGCCCAAAAGTCTACCTTGAGGAGTTCTTC. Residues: CASSPKVYLEEFF.